Shown below are 15 T cell receptor beta chains from a single sample sequenced in a study of cytomegalovirus exposure and HLA in healthy donors (dated by TCRdb to 2017 to 2019). To prepare the library, the immunoSEQ multiplex PCR assay was applied. Entries here come from immuneACCESS through TCRdb and include only in-frame sequences with V and J called. Some clones fail to appear in such tables; in the studies checked, an unresolved V gene covers under half of the shortfall, and the cause of the remainder is unknown. The sample contains about 170,000 clones, roughly nine tenths of them found a single time. The top ten hold under 7% of the sample. Input material: PBMCs. All receptors come from a young woman in good health and CMV-seronegative.

The gene calls are TRBV7-8 and TRBJ1-2; D gene unclear. V shed 1 base and J shed 1 base, with 10 bases lying between them. CDR3 size: 15 residues. In germline, CDR1 is SGHVS, CDR2 FQNEAQ. The CDR3 DNA reads TGTGCCAGCAGCTTAGTGTCCAGTCTTAACTATGGCTACACCTTC. Translation: CASSLVSSLNYGYTF.

The rearrangement uses TRBV5-6 and TRBJ2-7; D gene unclear. V lost 1 base, J lost 6 bases, and 8 bases lay in between. CDR1 and CDR2 (germline): SGHDT, YYEEEE. CDR3 length equals 12 residues. The CDR3 loop reads CASSLNSVEQYF. Written as DNA, the CDR3 is TGTGCCAGCAGCTTGAATTCTGTCGAGCAGTACTTC.

J is TRBJ1-6 and V is TRBV28, with TRBD1 as a possible D gene (5 bases). The CDR3 loop spans 15 amino acids. Trimming took 8 bases from V and 9 from J, leaving 20 bases between them. Germline loops: CDR1 MDHEN, CDR2 SYDVKM. The CDR3 region has the DNA TGTGCCAGCTTGACAAGGCAGGGACGGGCTTCACCCCTCCACTTT. This sequence encodes CASLTRQGRASPLHF.

Remarks on this clone: The same CDR3 arises from other DNA sequences in this sample as well. The CDR3 DNA reads TGTGCCAGCAGCGTCTCACTTAGGAACACTGAAGCTTTCTTT. It encodes CASSVSLRNTEAFF. The rearrangement links TRBV9 to TRBJ1-1; D is uncertain. Per the germline V gene, CDR1 is SGDLS and CDR2 is YYNGEE. The CDR3 runs to 14 residues. The V end lost 2 bases, the J end lost 1 base, and 9 bases lay between the germline ends.

The chain employs TRBV5-4 and TRBJ2-7, with D possibly matching TRBD2 (6 bases). CDR3 length equals 15 residues. Germline V gives CDR1 SGHNT, CDR2 YYREEE (reference sequence). V was clipped by 4 bases and J by 4 bases, with 18 bases between them. CDR3 amino acids: CASSPTDGSGYEQYF. CDR3 DNA: TGTGCCAGCAGCCCCACCGACGGGAGTGGTTACGAGCAGTACTTC. Based on the CDR3 plus reference TRBV5-4 and TRBJ2-7, the full variable domain is ETGVTQSPTHLIKTRGQQVTLRCSSQSGHNTVSWYQQALGQGPQFIFQYYREEENGRGNFPPRFSGLQFPNYSSELNVNALELDDSALYLCASSPTDGSGYEQYFGPGTRLTVT.

The rearrangement uses TRBV5-1 and TRBJ1-2; 7 positions agree with TRBD1. In germline, CDR1 is SGHRS, CDR2 YFSETQ. With V trimmed by 4 bases and J by 2 bases, 5 bases remained unmatched. The CDR3 length is 14 residues. CDR3 loop: CASSIGDSNYGYTF. CDR3 nucleotides: TGCGCCAGCAGCATAGGGGACAGCAACTATGGCTACACCTTC.

This chain uses TRBV9 with TRBJ2-2; TRBD1 matches at 8 bases. Germline V gives CDR1 SGDLS, CDR2 YYNGEE. The CDR3 extends over 16 amino acids. Trimming removed 3 bases from V and 4 bases from J; junction bases left unmatched: 8. The CDR3 region is CASSGRQGLSTGELFF. The CDR3 bases are TGTGCCAGCAGCGGGAGACAGGGGCTCTCCACCGGGGAGCTGTTTTTT.

This rearrangement joins TRBV29-1 to TRBJ1-1; possible D gene TRBD1, 5 bases. V gave up 6 bases and J gave up 5 bases, with 16 bases separating them. The CDR3 sequence is 13 residues long. The V gene's germline CDR1 is SQVTM and CDR2 ANQGSEA. The CDR3 region has the DNA TGCAGCGTAGATGGACAAAGTGGGACTGAAGCTTTCTTT. Translating it yields CSVDGQSGTEAFF.

The chain employs TRBV7-2 and TRBJ1-2; D unclear. Germline CDR1 and CDR2: SGHTA and FQGNSA. CDR3 length: 13 residues. Trimming took 1 base from V and 8 from J, leaving 11 bases between them. The CDR3 spells CASSLGGVGGYTF. CDR3 sequence (DNA): TGTGCCAGCAGCTTAGGCGGGGTTGGGGGCTACACCTTC.

This clone showed up just once. V gene TRBV6-6 combines with J gene TRBJ1-1; D remains ambiguous. V lost 4 bases and J lost 1, with 10 bases in between. This CDR3 spans 14 amino acids. Germline CDR1 is MNHNY and CDR2 is SVGAGI (reference sequence). CDR3 region: CASSLGQPNTEAFF. DNA of the CDR3: TGTGCCAGCAGTTTGGGTCAGCCGAACACTGAAGCTTTCTTT.

The CDR3 coding sequence is TGTGCCAGCAGCCACGGCGGGGGTAACTATGGCTACACCTTC. Its protein is CASSHGGGNYGYTF. The chain recombines TRBV16 with TRBJ1-2, with a possible D match to TRBD1 (5 bases). Per the germline V gene, CDR1 is KGHSY and CDR2 is FQNENV. The CDR3 totals 14 residues. V was cut by 3 bases and J by 1 base, with 9 bases left in between. The complete variable domain, with remaining parts taken from reference TRBV16 and TRBJ1-2, reads GEEVAQTPKHLVRGEGQKAKLYCAPIKGHSYVFWYQQVLKNEFKFLISFQNENVFDETGMPKERFSAKCLPNSPCSLEIQATKLEDSAVYFCASSHGGGNYGYTFGSGTRLTVV.

V usage is TRBV28 and J usage is TRBJ2-2, with D perhaps matching TRBD2 (6 bases). CDR3 length: 17 amino acids. CDR1 is MDHEN and CDR2 is SYDVKM in the germline V gene. V was trimmed by 2 bases and J by 5 bases, leaving 18 bases between them. The CDR3 region is CASSLGWTTRGTGELFF. The CDR3 region has the DNA TGTGCCAGCAGTTTAGGTTGGACTACGAGGGGTACCGGGGAGCTGTTTTTT.

The V and J genes are TRBV6-5 and TRBJ2-3, with D possibly called TRBD1 or TRBD2 (5 bases each). Germline V gene sequence: CDR1 MNHEY, CDR2 SVGAGI. This CDR3 comprises 15 residues. V was trimmed by 6 bases and J by 1 base, leaving 14 bases between them. CDR3 DNA sequence: TGTGCCAGCAGATCTGGGGGACCAGGCACAGATACGCAGTATTTT. Amino acids: CASRSGGPGTDTQYF.

This clone has only one observation. The V call is TRBV5-1, the J call TRBJ2-7; 8 bases are a match to TRBD2. From germline, CDR1 is SGHRS and CDR2 YFSETQ. This CDR3 region has 16 residues. The V segment lost 0 bases and the J segment 4 bases; nucleotides outside the gene matches: 9. In nucleotides, the CDR3 is TGCGCCAGCAGCTTGGACACCGGACTAGCCGGGTACGAGCAGTACTTC. Translating gives CASSLDTGLAGYEQYF.

The chain links TRBV28 to TRBJ1-1, with a possible D match to TRBD1 (6 bases). The CDR3 runs 13 residues. With 2 bases removed from V and 6 bases from J, the gap between germline ends came to 10 bases. Germline V gene data show CDR1 as MDHEN and CDR2 as SYDVKM. The CDR3 region is CASSLQGSAEAFF. CDR3 in DNA: TGTGCCAGCAGTTTACAGGGGAGCGCTGAAGCTTTCTTT.